At least ten counts were recorded for the clone carrying this T cell receptor beta chain. What it binds is not known. V was pared by 4 bases and J by 0 bases, with 13 bases between. Germline assignment: CDR1 SGHVS and CDR2 FQNEAQ. The length of the CDR3 is 16 residues. Molecules of cDNA were individually given unique molecular identifiers that were attached to them. TCRdb used MiXCR to reprocess the 5' RACE reads, holding one entry per CDR3 protein. The sample comprises more than 35,000 distinct CDR3 sequences, around 4% of which are singletons, and 10% rests with the top ten. The data stem from a study of early T cells in non-severe SARS-CoV-2 infection. On the study more broadly: Chains from this unsorted whole-blood bulk RNA could not be paired.

Study observations and caveats: VDJdb matching favored anti-spike CD8 responses, missing private and CD4 specificities.

The genes are TRBV7-8 and TRBJ2-1; no firm D call. Material: whole blood. The clonotype originates from an adult who was a healthcare worker with PCR-confirmed SARS-CoV-2 infection or an uninfected control (not recorded which). CDR3 DNA: TGTGCCAGCAGCTCCCGAGGCCTAAGCTCCTACAATGAGCAGTTCTTC. It yields the protein CASSSRGLSSYNEQFF.